A selection of T cell receptor beta chains follows, all from one sample in a study of vaccination and CD4 T cells after COVID-19. No antigen has been assigned to these receptors. TCRdb fed the PCR reads into MiXCR, producing one record per CDR3 protein. Counted here are about 5,200 distinct CDR3 sequences, 40% occurring once; the ten biggest clones make up 34%. Sequenced sample: CD4+ T cells from blood, cultured in vitro. These receptor sequences come from a human donor who had recovered from COVID-19. CDR3s include the opening cysteine and the closing phenylalanine or tryptophan. A D gene is named only where the DNA matches it firmly. A row's size may be missing; if present it is once, few, many or a size class.

clone_size j_call v_call d_call cdr3_aa cdr3_nt
few TRBJ2-2 TRBV28 TRBD2 CASRPLLGLAGGVRTGELFF TGTGCCAGCAGGCCATTACTCGGCCTAGCGGGAGGGGTACGGACCGGGGAGCTGTTTTTT
NA TRBJ2-7 TRBV20-1 TRBD1 CSALTRGPSYEQYF TGCAGTGCTTTAACCAGGGGGCCGTCGTACGAGCAGTACTTC
few TRBJ1-2 TRBV15 NA CATSRDVTAYGYTF TGTGCCACCAGCAGAGATGTGACAGCCTATGGCTACACCTTC
NA TRBJ1-6 TRBV10-3 NA CAISRGDFNSPLHF TGTGCCATCAGCAGGGGAGATTTTAATTCACCCCTCCACTTT
NA TRBJ2-2 TRBV19 TRBD2 CANGGGDTGELFF TGTGCCAATGGGGGAGGGGACACCGGGGAGCTGTTTTTT
NA TRBJ2-7 TRBV11-2 NA CASSFPDGTTTRQYF TGTGCCAGCAGCTTTCCGGACGGGACCACTACGAGACAGTACTTC
NA TRBJ2-1 TRBV24-1 NA CATYDYNEQFF TGTGCCACCTACGATTACAATGAGCAGTTCTTC
few TRBJ1-5 TRBV5-1 TRBD1 CASSLGQGYDQPQHF TGCGCCAGCAGCTTGGGACAGGGTTATGATCAGCCCCAGCATTTT
NA TRBJ2-7 TRBV7-9 TRBD1 CASSLGGTGDYEQYF TGTGCCAGCAGCTTAGGGGGGACAGGGGACTACGAGCAGTACTTC
NA TRBJ2-7 TRBV5-1 TRBD1 CASSSGQEFGEQYF TGCGCCAGCAGCTCAGGACAGGAGTTCGGGGAGCAGTACTTC
NA TRBJ2-3 TRBV2 TRBD1 CASKTGQGVTDTQYF TGTGCCAGCAAAACGGGACAGGGTGTCACAGATACGCAGTATTTT
few TRBJ1-1 TRBV27 NA CASKLYFNTEAFF TGTGCCAGCAAACTGTACTTCAACACTGAAGCTTTCTTT
NA TRBJ2-2 TRBV7-9 TRBD1 CASSYGTGDTGELFF TGCGCCAGCAGCTACGGGACAGGGGATACCGGGGAGCTGTTTTTT
few TRBJ2-1 TRBV6-5 TRBD1 CASSYPDRGRVYEQFF TGTGCCAGCAGTTACCCGGACAGGGGGCGCGTGTATGAGCAGTTCTTC
NA TRBJ1-6 TRBV19 TRBD1 CASSIYTGGAQDSPLHF TGTGCCAGTAGTATCTACACAGGGGGCGCCCAGGATTCACCCCTCCACTTT
few TRBJ1-2 TRBV20-1 NA CSAAFARGGYGYTF TGCAGTGCCGCTTTTGCCCGAGGGGGCTATGGCTACACCTTC
NA TRBJ1-6 TRBV27 TRBD1 CASSLSGTVYNSPLHF TGTGCCAGCAGTTTATCCGGGACAGTCTATAATTCACCCCTCCACTTT
few TRBJ2-7 TRBV2 NA CASSDPAGHRTQYF TGTGCCAGCAGTGACCCAGCGGGACACCGGACGCAGTACTTC